These 8 T cell receptor beta chains were sequenced from one sample in a study of shared clonotypes between healthy human individuals. The protocol was immunoSEQ multiplex PCR, while the TCRdb copy is restricted to in-frame clones and leaves out a portion. This sample yields 900,000 to 1,200,000 clones, of which more than 75% are seen a single time; roughly 0.61% belongs to the top ten. Sequences were obtained from memory CD4+ T cells from PBMCs. Subset in this sample: CD45RA-negative fraction. The origin of the receptors is a man aged 18-30 years in good health. Some clones in this sample may be carry-over from other donors' samples.

The rearrangement uses TRBV30 and TRBJ2-1, with 7 bases lining up with TRBD2. The V gene's germline CDR1 is GTSNPN and CDR2 SVGIG (reference sequence). This CDR3 is built from 14 residues. J gave up 1 base and V 5 bases, and 5 bases lay outside the gene matches. CDR3 loop: CAWAPSGSYNEQFF. CDR3 DNA sequence: TGTGCCTGGGCCCCTAGCGGTTCCTACAATGAGCAGTTCTTC.

A few counts support this clone. The chain links TRBV2 to TRBJ1-5; no clear D gene. The CDR3 totals 14 residues. The germline V gene encodes CDR1 SNHLY and CDR2 FYNNEI. V lost 4 bases and J 7 bases, leaving 14 bases between the germline ends. The DNA of the CDR3 is TGTGCCAGCAGTGTGGAGGGTCCGGGGCAGCCCCAGCATTTT. Protein: CASSVEGPGQPQHF.

This clone was observed a handful of times. The chain carries TRBV5-1 and TRBJ2-7; 9 nucleotides match TRBD1. Unmatched junction bases numbered 11, after V lost 4 bases and J lost 6 bases. The germline V gene has CDR1 SGHRS and CDR2 YFSETQ. CDR3 length: 15 amino acids. The CDR3 here is CASSTNRDRVSEQYF. CDR3 bases: TGCGCCAGCAGCACCAACCGGGACAGGGTCTCCGAGCAGTACTTC.

The rearrangement uses TRBV2 and TRBJ2-2; D possibly corresponds to TRBD1 (6 bases). Germline-derived CDR1 and CDR2 are SNHLY and FYNNEI. This CDR3 region has 14 residues. The germline V and J ends were trimmed by 7 bases and 0 bases, with 9 bases remaining between them. CDR3: CASTTGTNTGELFF. The CDR3 coding sequence is TGTGCCAGCACCACAGGGACGAACACCGGGGAGCTGTTTTTT.

The rearrangement joins TRBV7-2 to TRBJ2-7, with 9 bases that match TRBD1. Per germline, CDR1 SGHTA and CDR2 FQGNSA. V was clipped by 8 bases and J by 9 bases; unmatched bases: 11. The CDR3 totals 13 residues. DNA of the CDR3: TGTGCCAGCTCCCCGGGACAGGGTTTGGTGCAGTACTTC. It yields the protein CASSPGQGLVQYF.

The sample holds a few counts of this clone. The V call is TRBV7-9, the J call TRBJ2-6; tentative D call: TRBD1 (7 bases). From germline, CDR1 is SEHNR and CDR2 FQNEAQ (reference sequence). The ends were cut back, 4 bases at V and 2 bases at J, with 12 bases in the middle. This CDR3 spans 16 amino acids. CDR3 region: CASSYDREAGANVLTF. DNA of the CDR3: TGTGCCAGCAGCTACGACAGGGAGGCTGGGGCCAACGTCCTGACTTTC. Full variable domain (outside the CDR3, taken from reference TRBV7-9 and TRBJ2-6): DTGVSQNPRHKITKRGQNVTFRCDPISEHNRLYWYRQTLGQGPEFLTYFQNEAQLEKSRLLSDRFSAERPKGSFSTLEIQRTEQGDSAMYLCASSYDREAGANVLTFGAGSRLTVL.

This clone was counted between two and nine times. The V call is TRBV7-2, the J call TRBJ1-2; possibly TRBD1 for D (5 bases). Germline assignment: CDR1 SGHTA and CDR2 FQGNSA. V was cut by 1 base and J by 7 bases, with 16 bases left in between. CDR3 length: 15 amino acids. Here the CDR3 reads CASSLGRGQKSGYTF. Written as DNA, the CDR3 is TGTGCCAGCAGCTTAGGGAGGGGCCAGAAGAGTGGCTACACCTTC.

Of note for this clone: In the same sample, other DNA sequences code for this CDR3. The rearrangement uses TRBV5-1 and TRBJ2-3, with 8 positions matching TRBD2. V lost 4 bases and J lost 3; bases outside the gene matches: 4. The germline CDR1 and CDR2 sequences are SGHRS and YFSETQ. The CDR3 is 14 amino acids. CDR3 region: CASSPGLVTDTQYF. In DNA, the CDR3 is TGCGCCAGCAGCCCGGGACTAGTAACAGATACGCAGTATTTT.